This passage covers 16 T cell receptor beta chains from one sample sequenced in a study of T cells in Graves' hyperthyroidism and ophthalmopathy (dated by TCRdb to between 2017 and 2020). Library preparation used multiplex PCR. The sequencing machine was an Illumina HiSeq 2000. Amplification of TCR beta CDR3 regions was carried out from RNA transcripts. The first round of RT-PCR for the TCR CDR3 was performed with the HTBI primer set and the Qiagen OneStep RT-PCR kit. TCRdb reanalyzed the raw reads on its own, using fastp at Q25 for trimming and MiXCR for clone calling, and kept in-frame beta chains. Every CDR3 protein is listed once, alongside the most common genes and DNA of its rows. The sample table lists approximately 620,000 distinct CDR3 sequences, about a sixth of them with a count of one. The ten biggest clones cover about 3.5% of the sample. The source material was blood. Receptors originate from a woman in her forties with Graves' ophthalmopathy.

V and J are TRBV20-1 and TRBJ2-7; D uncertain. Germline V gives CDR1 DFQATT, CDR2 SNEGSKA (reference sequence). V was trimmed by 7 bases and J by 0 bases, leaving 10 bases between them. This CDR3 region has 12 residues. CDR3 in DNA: TGCAGTGTCTCTAGAAGCTCCTACGAGCAGTACTTC. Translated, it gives CSVSRSSYEQYF.

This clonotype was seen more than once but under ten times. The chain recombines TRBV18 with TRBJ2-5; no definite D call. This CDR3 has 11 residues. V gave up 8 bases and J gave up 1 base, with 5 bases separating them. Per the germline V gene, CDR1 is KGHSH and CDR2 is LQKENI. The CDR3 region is CASPGQETQYF. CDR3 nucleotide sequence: TGTGCCAGCCCAGGCCAAGAGACCCAGTACTTC.

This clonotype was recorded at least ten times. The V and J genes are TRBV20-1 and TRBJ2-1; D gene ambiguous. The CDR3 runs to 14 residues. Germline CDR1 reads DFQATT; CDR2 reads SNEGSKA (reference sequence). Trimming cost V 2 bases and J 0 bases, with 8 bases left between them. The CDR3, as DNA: TGCAGTGCTAGACCGGGCCGCTCCTACAATGAGCAGTTCTTC. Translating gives CSARPGRSYNEQFF.

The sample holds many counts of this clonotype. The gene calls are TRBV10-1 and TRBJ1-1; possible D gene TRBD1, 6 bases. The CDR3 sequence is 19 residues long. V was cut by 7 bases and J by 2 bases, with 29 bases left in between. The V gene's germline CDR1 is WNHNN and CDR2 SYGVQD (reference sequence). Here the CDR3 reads CASKGSVLGRGRKNTEAFF. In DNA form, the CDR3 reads TGCGCCAGCAAAGGAAGCGTTTTAGGCAGGGGTCGCAAAAACACTGAAGCTTTCTTT.

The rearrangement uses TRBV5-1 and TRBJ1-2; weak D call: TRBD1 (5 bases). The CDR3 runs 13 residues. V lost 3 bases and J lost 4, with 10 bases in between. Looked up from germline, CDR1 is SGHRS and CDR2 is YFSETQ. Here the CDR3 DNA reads TGCGCCAGCAGCTATGACAGCCTCTATGGCTACACCTTC. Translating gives CASSYDSLYGYTF.

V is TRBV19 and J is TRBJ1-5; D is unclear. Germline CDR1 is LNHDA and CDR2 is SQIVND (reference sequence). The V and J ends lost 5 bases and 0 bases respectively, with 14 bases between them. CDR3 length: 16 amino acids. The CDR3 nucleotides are TGTGCCAGTAGTGGCTCTAGGGTTTATAGCAATCAGCCCCAGCATTTT. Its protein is CASSGSRVYSNQPQHF.

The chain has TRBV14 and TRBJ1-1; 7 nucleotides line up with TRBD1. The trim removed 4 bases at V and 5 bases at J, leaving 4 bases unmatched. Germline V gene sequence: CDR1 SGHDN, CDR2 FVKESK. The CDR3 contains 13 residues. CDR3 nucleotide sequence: TGTGCCAGCAGCCTTAGGGGGCGGACTGAAGCTTTCTTT. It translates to CASSLRGRTEAFF.

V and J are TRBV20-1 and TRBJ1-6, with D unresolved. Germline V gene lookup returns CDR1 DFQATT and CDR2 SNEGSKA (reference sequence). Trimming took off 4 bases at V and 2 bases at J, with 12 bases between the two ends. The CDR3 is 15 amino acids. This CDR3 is CSAKPDAAYNSPLHF. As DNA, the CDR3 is TGCAGTGCTAAGCCGGACGCAGCCTATAATTCACCCCTCCACTTT.

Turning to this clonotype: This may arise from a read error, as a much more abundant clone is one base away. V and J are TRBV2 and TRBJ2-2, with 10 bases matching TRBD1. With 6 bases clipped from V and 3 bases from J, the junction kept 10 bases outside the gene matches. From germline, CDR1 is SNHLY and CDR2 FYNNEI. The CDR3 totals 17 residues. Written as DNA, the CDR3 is TGTGCCAGCAGAGAGACAGGGGGCATCGCGGACACCGGGGAGCTGTTTTTT. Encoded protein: CASRETGGIADTGELFF.

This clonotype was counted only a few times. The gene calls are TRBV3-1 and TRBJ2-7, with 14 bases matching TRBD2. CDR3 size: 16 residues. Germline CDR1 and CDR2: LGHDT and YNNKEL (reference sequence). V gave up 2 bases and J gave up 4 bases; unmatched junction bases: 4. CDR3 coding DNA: TGTGCCAGCAGCCAATCCGGGACTAGCGGGAGATACGAGCAGTACTTC. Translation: CASSQSGTSGRYEQYF.

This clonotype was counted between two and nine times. The DNA for the CDR3 is TGTGCCAGCAGCCAGATAGGGCTCTCTGGAAACACCATATATTTT. This sequence encodes CASSQIGLSGNTIYF. The rearrangement uses TRBV28 and TRBJ1-3; D unclear. The CDR3 is 15 amino acids. Germline values: CDR1 MDHEN, CDR2 SYDVKM. Trimming took 6 bases from V and 0 from J, leaving 12 bases between them.

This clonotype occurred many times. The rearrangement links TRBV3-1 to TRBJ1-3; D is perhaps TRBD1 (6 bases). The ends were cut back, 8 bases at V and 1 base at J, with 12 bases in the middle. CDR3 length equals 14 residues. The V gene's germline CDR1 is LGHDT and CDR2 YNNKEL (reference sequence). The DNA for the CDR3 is TGTGCCAGCGGACAGCACTCGTCTGGAAACACCATATATTTT. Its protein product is CASGQHSSGNTIYF.

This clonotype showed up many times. The CDR3: CASSRGQPPYNEQFF. DNA of the CDR3: TGCGCCAGCAGCCGGGGACAGCCACCCTACAATGAGCAGTTCTTC. This sequence joins TRBV5-1 and TRBJ2-1, with 7 bases matching TRBD1. CDR1 is SGHRS, CDR2 YFSETQ, per germline. V dropped 4 bases and J dropped 2; count of bases not matched to a gene: 6. There are 15 residues in the CDR3.

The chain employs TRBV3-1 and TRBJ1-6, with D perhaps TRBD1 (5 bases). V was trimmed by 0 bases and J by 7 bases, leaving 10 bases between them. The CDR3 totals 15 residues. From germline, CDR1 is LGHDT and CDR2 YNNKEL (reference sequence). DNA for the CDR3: TGTGCCAGCAGCCAAGATCCCGGGACCAATTCACCCCTCCACTTT. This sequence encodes CASSQDPGTNSPLHF.

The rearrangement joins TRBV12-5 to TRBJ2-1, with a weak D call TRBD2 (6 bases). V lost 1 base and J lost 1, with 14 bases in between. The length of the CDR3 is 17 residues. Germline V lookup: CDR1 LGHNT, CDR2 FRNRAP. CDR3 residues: CASGLALTSSSYNEQFF. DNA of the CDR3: TGTGCTAGTGGTTTGGCCCTTACTAGCTCGTCCTACAATGAGCAGTTCTTC.

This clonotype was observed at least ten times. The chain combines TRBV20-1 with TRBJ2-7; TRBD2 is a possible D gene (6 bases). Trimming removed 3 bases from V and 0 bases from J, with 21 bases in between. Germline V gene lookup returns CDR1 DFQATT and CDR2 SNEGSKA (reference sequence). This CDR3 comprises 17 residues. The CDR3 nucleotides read TGCAGTGCTAGGGGAACCGGGACTGCCCATAACTCCTACGAGCAGTACTTC. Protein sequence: CSARGTGTAHNSYEQYF.